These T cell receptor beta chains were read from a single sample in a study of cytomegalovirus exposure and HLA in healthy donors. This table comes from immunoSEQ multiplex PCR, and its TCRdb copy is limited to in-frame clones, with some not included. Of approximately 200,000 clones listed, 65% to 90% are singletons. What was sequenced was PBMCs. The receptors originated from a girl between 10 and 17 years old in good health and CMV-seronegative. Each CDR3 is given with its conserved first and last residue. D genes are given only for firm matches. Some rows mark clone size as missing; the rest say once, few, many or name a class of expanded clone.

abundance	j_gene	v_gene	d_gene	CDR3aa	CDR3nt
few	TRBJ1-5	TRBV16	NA	CASSQGSGRVNQPQHF	TGTGCCAGCAGCCAAGGGTCGGGTCGGGTCAATCAGCCCCAGCATTTT
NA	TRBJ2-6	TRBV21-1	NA	CASRPQGQAGSGANVLTF	TGTGCCAGCAGACCCCAGGGTCAGGCTGGGTCTGGGGCCAACGTCCTGACTTTC
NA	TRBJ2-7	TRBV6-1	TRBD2	CASSVASGYEQYF	TGTGCCAGCAGTGTAGCTAGCGGCTACGAGCAGTACTTC
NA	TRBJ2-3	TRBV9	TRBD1	CASNPGQGARTDTQYF	TGTGCCAGCAACCCCGGACAGGGGGCGCGGACAGATACGCAGTATTTT
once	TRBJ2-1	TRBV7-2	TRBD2	CASSSRGGDRNEQFF	TGTGCCAGCAGCTCCCGGGGGGGTGATCGCAATGAGCAGTTCTTC
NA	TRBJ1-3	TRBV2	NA	CASTTDSSGNTIYF	TGTGCCAGCACCACAGACAGCTCTGGAAACACCATATATTTT
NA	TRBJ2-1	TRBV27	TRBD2	CASSQAGGLTYNEQFF	TGTGCCAGCAGCCAAGCGGGGGGCCTCACTTACAATGAGCAGTTCTTC
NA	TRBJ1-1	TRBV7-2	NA	CASSLDLRSTEAFF	TGTGCCAGCAGCTTAGATCTCAGGTCCACTGAAGCTTTCTTT
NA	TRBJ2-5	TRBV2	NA	CASSEAWSFQETQYF	TGTGCCAGCAGTGAAGCTTGGAGCTTCCAAGAGACCCAGTACTTC
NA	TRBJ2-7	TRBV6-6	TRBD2	CASSYGTTLYEQYF	TGTGCCAGCAGTTATGGGACTACCCTGTACGAGCAGTACTTC
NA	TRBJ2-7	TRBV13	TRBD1	CASSLRQGVDYEQYF	TGTGCCAGCAGCTTAAGACAGGGGGTCGACTACGAGCAGTACTTC
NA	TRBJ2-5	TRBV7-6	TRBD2	CASSSGVTGLGRETQYF	TGTGCCAGCAGCTCGGGAGTCACGGGACTAGGGAGAGAGACCCAGTACTTC
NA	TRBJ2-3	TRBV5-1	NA	CASSPRSGSTDTQYF	TGCGCCAGCAGCCCCCGTAGCGGAAGCACAGATACGCAGTATTTT
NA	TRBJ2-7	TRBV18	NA	CASSPKRGTYEQYF	TGTGCCAGCTCACCAAAGCGCGGGACCTACGAGCAGTACTTC
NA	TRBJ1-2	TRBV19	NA	CASTRSPGDGYTF	TGTGCCAGTACTAGATCACCAGGGGATGGCTACACCTTC
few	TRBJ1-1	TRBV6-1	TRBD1	CASRTGGSTEAFF	TGTGCCAGCAGAACAGGGGGGAGCACTGAAGCTTTCTTT
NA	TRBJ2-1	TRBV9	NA	CASSTTPTNEQFF	TGTGCCAGCAGCACGACTCCGACCAATGAGCAGTTCTTC
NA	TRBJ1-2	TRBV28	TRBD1	CASSLDRAGYGYTF	TGTGCCAGCAGCCTCGACAGGGCTGGCTATGGCTACACCTTC
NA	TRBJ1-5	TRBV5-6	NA	CASSPYGNQPQHF	TGTGCCAGCAGCCCTTATGGCAATCAGCCCCAGCATTTT
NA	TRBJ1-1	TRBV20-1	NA	CSARQDTEAFF	TGCAGTGCTAGACAGGACACTGAAGCTTTCTTT
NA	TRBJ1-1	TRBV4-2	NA	CASSPLGQAENTEAFF	TGTGCCAGCAGCCCCCTTGGGCAGGCCGAGAACACTGAAGCTTTCTTT
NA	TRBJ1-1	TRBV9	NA	CASSVDRRLNTEAFF	TGTGCCAGCAGCGTAGACAGGAGATTGAACACTGAAGCTTTCTTT
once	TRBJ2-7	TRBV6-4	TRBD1	CASSSGGRYEQYF	TGTGCCAGCAGTTCAGGGGGACGGTACGAGCAGTACTTC
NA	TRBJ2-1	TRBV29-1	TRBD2	CSVEGGDEAGVSYNEQFF	TGCAGCGTTGAGGGGGGAGATGAGGCGGGAGTATCCTACAATGAGCAGTTCTTC